These 8 T cell receptor beta chains share one sample of origin, sequenced in a study of Tregs in tolerant kidney transplant recipients. Assay used: immunoSEQ multiplex PCR; TCRdb lists only in-frame clones, some missing. The sample holds 25,000 to 35,000 clones, roughly four fifths seen once. No antigen has been assigned to these receptors. The sample was Tregs from blood cultured with allogeneic cells. The receptors derive from a human donor in good health.

V and J are TRBV12-5 and TRBJ1-1; perhaps TRBD1 as D (6 bases). CDR1 and CDR2 (germline): LGHNT, FRNRAP. The V end was cut by 3 bases, the J end by 0 bases, with 11 bases between. The CDR3 totals 15 residues. DNA of the CDR3: TGTGCTAGTGGTTTTCCACAGGGTTTGAACACTGAAGCTTTCTTT. Translating gives CASGFPQGLNTEAFF.

This clone was seen just once. The gene calls are TRBV10-3 and TRBJ1-5; tentatively, D is TRBD1 (5 bases). CDR1 and CDR2 (germline): ENHRY, SYGVKD. This CDR3 is 12 amino acids long. The V and J ends lost 8 bases and 7 bases respectively, with 12 bases between them. The CDR3 DNA reads TGTGCCATCGGGGCAGGGTACCAGCCCCAGCATTTT. Its protein is CAIGAGYQPQHF.

This clone was seen a single time. The gene calls are TRBV11-2 and TRBJ2-2; D ambiguous. With 1 base removed from V and 5 bases from J, the gap between germline ends came to 5 bases. Germline V CDR1 and CDR2: SGHAT, FQNNGV. This CDR3 has 13 amino acids. The CDR3 here is CASSLVQTGELFF. DNA of the CDR3: TGTGCCAGCAGCTTAGTTCAGACCGGGGAGCTGTTTTTT.

J is TRBJ1-4 and V is TRBV6-1, with a tentative D call TRBD1 (5 bases). V lost 5 bases to trimming and J lost 3 bases, with 10 bases between them. The germline CDR1 and CDR2 sequences are MNHNS and SASEGT. The CDR3 contains 14 residues. CDR3 nucleotide sequence: TGTGCCAGCAGTTGGACACTTGCTAATGAAAAACTGTTTTTT. Amino acids: CASSWTLANEKLFF.

This clone appeared once. This chain joins TRBV7-6 and TRBJ2-5; unclear D gene. Germline V gives CDR1 SGHVS, CDR2 FNYEAQ. Deletions cut 1 base from V and 6 bases from J, with 0 bases between. The CDR3 is made up of 10 amino acids. CDR3 in DNA: TGTGCCAGCAGCTTAGAGACCCAGTACTTC. Protein sequence: CASSLETQYF.

This chain connects TRBV7-9 to TRBJ2-1; the D call may be TRBD1 or TRBD2 (5 bases each). Trimming removed 5 bases at V and 9 bases at J, with 8 bases between. The CDR3 loop spans 11 amino acids. Germline assignment: CDR1 SEHNR and CDR2 FQNEAQ (reference sequence). The CDR3 nucleotides are TGTGCCAGCAGCCTTGGGGGTGAGCAGTTCTTC. Translating gives CASSLGGEQFF.

J is TRBJ1-5 and V is TRBV6-1; D gene ambiguous. Per the germline V gene, CDR1 is MNHNS and CDR2 is SASEGT. V was shortened by 2 bases and J by 7 bases, with 12 bases between the two germline ends. The CDR3 totals 14 residues. CDR3 in DNA: TGTGCCAGCAGTGAAATGGGTAGGAGCCAGCCCCAGCATTTT. Amino acid sequence: CASSEMGRSQPQHF.

The table lists this clone with a few counts. The J gene is TRBJ2-2, the V gene TRBV5-1, with D possibly matching TRBD2 (6 bases). CDR1 and CDR2 (germline): SGHRS, YFSETQ. The CDR3 spans 15 residues. V gave up 5 bases and J gave up 1 base, with 12 bases separating them. CDR3 sequence reads: CASSSRDWNTGELFF. CDR3 DNA: TGCGCCAGCAGTTCACGGGACTGGAACACCGGGGAGCTGTTTTTT.